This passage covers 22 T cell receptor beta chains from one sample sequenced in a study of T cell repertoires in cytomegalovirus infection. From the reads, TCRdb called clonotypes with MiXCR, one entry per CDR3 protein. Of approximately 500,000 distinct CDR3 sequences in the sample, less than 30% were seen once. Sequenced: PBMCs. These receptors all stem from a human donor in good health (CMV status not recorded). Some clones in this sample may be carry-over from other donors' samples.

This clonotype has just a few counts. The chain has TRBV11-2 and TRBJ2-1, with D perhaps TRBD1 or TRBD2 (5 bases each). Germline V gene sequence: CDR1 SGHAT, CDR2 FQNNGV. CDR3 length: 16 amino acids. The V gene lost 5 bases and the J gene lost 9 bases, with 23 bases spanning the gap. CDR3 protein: CASSLRSAVLGGEQFF. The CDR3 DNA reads TGTGCCAGCAGCCTACGGTCTGCGGTTCTTGGGGGTGAGCAGTTCTTC.

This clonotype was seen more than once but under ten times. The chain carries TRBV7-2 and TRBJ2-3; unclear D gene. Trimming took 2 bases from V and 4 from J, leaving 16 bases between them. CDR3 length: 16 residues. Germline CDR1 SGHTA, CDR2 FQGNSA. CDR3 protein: CASSLKDGIPPDTQYF. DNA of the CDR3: TGTGCCAGCAGCTTAAAGGATGGAATCCCGCCAGATACGCAGTATTTT.

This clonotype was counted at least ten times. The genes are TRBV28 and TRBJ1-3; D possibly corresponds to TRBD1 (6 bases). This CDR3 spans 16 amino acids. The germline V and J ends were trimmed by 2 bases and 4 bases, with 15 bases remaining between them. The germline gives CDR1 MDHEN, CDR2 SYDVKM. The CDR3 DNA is TGTGCCAGCAGTTTACAAACAGGGCAGCGCGGAAACACCATATATTTT. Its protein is CASSLQTGQRGNTIYF.

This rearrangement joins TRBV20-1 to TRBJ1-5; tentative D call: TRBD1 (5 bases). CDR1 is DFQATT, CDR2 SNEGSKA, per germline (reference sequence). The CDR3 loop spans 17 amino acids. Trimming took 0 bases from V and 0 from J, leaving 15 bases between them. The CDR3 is CSARDVRLRDSNQPQHF. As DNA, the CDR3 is TGCAGTGCTAGAGATGTTCGCCTCAGGGATAGCAATCAGCCCCAGCATTTT.

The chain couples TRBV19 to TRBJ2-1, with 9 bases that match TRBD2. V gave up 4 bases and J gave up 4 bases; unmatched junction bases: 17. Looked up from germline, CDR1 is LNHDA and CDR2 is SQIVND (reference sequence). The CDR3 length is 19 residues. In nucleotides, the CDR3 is TGTGCCAGTAGTACAGTTGGAGGTACGCTAGCGGGGCTTTACAATGAGCAGTTCTTC. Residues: CASSTVGGTLAGLYNEQFF.

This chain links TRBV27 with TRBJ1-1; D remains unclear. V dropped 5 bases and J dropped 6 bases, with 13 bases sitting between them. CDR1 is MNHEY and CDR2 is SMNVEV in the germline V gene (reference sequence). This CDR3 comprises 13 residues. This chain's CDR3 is CASSPYITAEAFF. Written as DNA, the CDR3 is TGTGCCAGCAGTCCGTACATAACGGCTGAAGCTTTCTTT.

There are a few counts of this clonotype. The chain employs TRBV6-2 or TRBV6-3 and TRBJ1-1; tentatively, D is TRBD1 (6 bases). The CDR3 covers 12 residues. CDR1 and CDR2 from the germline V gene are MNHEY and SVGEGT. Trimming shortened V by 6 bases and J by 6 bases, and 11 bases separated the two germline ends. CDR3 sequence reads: CASRQGLPEAFF. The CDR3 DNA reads TGTGCCAGCAGACAGGGCCTCCCTGAAGCTTTCTTT.

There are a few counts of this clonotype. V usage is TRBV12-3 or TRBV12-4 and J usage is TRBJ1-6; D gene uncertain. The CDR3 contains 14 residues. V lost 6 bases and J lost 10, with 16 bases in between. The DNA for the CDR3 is TGTGCCAGCAGCCCCCAATCCGGCGGGTCACCCCTCCACTTT. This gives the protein CASSPQSGGSPLHF.

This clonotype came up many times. CDR3 nucleotides: TGTGCCAGCAGCTTAGCTTGGCAGAACTACGAGCAGTACGTC. This translates into CASSLAWQNYEQYV. The genes are TRBV7-8 and TRBJ2-7, with D hard to call. The CDR3 sequence is 14 residues long. Trimming removed 0 bases from V and 3 bases from J, with 9 bases in between. CDR1 is SGHVS, CDR2 FQNEAQ, per germline.

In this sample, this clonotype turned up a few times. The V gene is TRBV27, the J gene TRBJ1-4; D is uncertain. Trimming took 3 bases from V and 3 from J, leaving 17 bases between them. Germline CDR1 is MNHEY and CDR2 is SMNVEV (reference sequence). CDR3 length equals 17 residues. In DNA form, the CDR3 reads TGTGCCAGCAGTTTGGTAGCCCCCCGGCTACCTAATGAAAAACTGTTTTTT. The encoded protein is CASSLVAPRLPNEKLFF.

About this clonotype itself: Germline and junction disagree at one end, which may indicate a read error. The CDR3 region has the DNA TGTGCCTGCAGTCCCTCCGTCACAACCGGGAAGCTGTTTTTT. Protein sequence: CACSPSVTTGKLFF. This rearrangement joins TRBV10-3 to TRBJ2-2, with D possibly matching TRBD2 (5 bases). The CDR3 spans 14 residues. The germline V gene encodes CDR1 ENHRY and CDR2 SYGVKD.

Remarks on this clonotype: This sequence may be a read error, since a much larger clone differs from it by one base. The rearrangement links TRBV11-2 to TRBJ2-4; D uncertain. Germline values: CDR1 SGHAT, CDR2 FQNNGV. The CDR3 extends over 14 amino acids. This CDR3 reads CASSLNAYKNTQYF. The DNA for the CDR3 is TGTGCCAGCAGCTTAAACGCCTACAAAAACACTCAGTACTTC. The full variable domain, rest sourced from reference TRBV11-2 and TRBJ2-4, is EAGVAQSPRYKIIEKRQSVAFWCNPISGHATLYWYQQILGQGPKLLIQFQNNGVVDDSQLPKDRFSAERLKGVDSTLKIQPAKLEDSAVYLCASSLNAYKNTQYFGAGTRLSVL.

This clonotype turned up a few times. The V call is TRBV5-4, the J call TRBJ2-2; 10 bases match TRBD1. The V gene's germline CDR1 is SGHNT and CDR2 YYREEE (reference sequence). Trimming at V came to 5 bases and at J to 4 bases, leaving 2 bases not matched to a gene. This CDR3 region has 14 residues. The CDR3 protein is CASRRTGGTGELFF. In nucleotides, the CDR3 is TGTGCCAGCAGAAGGACAGGGGGCACCGGGGAGCTGTTTTTT.

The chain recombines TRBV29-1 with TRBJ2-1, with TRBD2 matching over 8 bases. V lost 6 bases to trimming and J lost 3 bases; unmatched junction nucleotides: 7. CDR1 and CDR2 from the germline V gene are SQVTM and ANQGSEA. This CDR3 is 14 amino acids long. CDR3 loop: CSVVIAGYYNEQFF. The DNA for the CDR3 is TGCAGCGTAGTTATAGCGGGGTACTACAATGAGCAGTTCTTC.

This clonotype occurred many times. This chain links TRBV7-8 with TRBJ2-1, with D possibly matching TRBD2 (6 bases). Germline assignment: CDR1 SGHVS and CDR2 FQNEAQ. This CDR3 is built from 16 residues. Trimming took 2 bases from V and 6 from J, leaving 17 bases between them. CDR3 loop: CASSLNGRGAGNEQFF. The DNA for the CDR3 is TGTGCCAGCAGCTTAAATGGGCGGGGAGCCGGCAATGAGCAGTTCTTC.

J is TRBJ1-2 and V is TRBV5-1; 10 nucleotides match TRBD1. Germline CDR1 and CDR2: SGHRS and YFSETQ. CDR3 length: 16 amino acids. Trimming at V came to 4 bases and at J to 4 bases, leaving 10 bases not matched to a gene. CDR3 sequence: CASSDEGQGGGYGYTF. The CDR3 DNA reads TGCGCCAGCAGCGATGAAGGACAGGGGGGAGGCTATGGCTACACCTTC.

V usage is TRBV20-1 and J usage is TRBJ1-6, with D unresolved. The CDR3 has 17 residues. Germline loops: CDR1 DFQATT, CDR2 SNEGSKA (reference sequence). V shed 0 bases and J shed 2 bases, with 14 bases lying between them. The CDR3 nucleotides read TGCAGTGCTAGAGATAACAGCGAACTTACCTATAATTCACCCCTCCACTTT. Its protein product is CSARDNSELTYNSPLHF.

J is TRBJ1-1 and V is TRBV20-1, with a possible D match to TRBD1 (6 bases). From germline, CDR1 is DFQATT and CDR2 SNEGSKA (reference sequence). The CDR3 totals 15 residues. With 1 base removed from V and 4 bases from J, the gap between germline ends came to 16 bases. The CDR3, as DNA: TGCAGTGCTAGAGGGGGTGGGAGGGGGGGCACTGAAGCTTTCTTT. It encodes CSARGGGRGGTEAFF.

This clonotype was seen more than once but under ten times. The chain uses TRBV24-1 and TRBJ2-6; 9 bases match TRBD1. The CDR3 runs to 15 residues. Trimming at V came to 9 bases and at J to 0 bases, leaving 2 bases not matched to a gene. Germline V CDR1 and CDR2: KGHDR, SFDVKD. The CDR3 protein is CATGDRASGANVLTF. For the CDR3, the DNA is TGTGCCACCGGGGACAGGGCCTCTGGGGCCAACGTCCTGACTTTC.

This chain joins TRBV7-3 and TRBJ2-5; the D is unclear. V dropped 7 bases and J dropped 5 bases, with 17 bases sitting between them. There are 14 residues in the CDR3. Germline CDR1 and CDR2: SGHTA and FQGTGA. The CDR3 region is CASISTGVGETQYF. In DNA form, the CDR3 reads TGTGCCAGCATCAGTACTGGAGTAGGGGAGACCCAGTACTTC.

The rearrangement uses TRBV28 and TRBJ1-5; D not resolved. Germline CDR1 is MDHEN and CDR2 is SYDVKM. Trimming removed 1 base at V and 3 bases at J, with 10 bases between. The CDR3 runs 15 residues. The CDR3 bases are TGTGCCAGCAGTTTATTAACCCCGCACAATCAGCCCCAGCATTTT. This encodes CASSLLTPHNQPQHF.

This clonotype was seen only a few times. CDR3 protein: CSVGGQVPTGELFF. As DNA, the CDR3 is TGCAGCGTGGGGGGGCAGGTCCCCACCGGGGAGCTGTTTTTT. The rearrangement uses TRBV29-1 and TRBJ2-2; D is possibly TRBD2 (7 bases). Germline CDR1 SQVTM, CDR2 ANQGSEA. Trimming shortened V by 6 bases and J by 4 bases, and 15 bases separated the two germline ends. The CDR3 length is 14 residues.